These 28 T cell receptor beta chains were sequenced from one sample in a study of T cell repertoires in cytomegalovirus infection. From the reads, TCRdb called clonotypes with MiXCR, one entry per CDR3 protein. The data contain approximately 140,000 distinct CDR3 sequences, about 24% of them singletons. Antigens of these TCRs are unknown. The sequencing input was PBMCs, sequenced either directly or after in vitro stimulation (not recorded which). These TCRs come from a human donor in good health (CMV status not recorded). Some clones in this sample may be carry-over from other donors' samples.

The J gene is TRBJ2-5, the V gene TRBV15, with no clear D. The ends were cut back, 0 bases at V and 4 bases at J, with 12 bases in the middle. This CDR3 is built from 15 residues. CDR1 LNHNV and CDR2 YYDKDF come from the germline V gene (reference sequence). In DNA, the CDR3 is TGTGCCACCAGCAGAGATGGGCAGGCGAGAGAGACCCAGTACTTC. It codes for CATSRDGQARETQYF. Complete variable domain (other parts from reference TRBV15 and TRBJ2-5): DAMVIQNPRYQVTQFGKPVTLSCSQTLNHNVMYWYQQKSSQAPKLLFHYYDKDFNNEADTPDNFQSRRPNTSFCFLDIRSPGLGDTAMYLCATSRDGQARETQYFGPGTRLLVL.

This clonotype was counted ten times or more. The rearrangement uses TRBV7-8 and TRBJ1-1; D possibly corresponds to TRBD1 (5 bases). Germline values: CDR1 SGHVS, CDR2 FQNEAQ. V was pared by 3 bases and J by 1 base, with 12 bases between. The CDR3 covers 15 residues. CDR3 sequence reads: CASSLTDRGNTEAFF. CDR3 DNA sequence: TGTGCCAGCAGCTTGACAGATCGGGGGAACACTGAAGCTTTCTTT.

Only a few counts were recorded for this clonotype. This sequence joins TRBV28 and TRBJ1-5; 7 bases line up with TRBD1. V lost 6 bases and J lost 7; bases outside the gene matches: 9. This CDR3 is built from 14 residues. The germline gives CDR1 MDHEN, CDR2 SYDVKM. The CDR3 DNA reads TGTGCCAGCAGGGCAGGGGGGGGCGGGCAGCCCCAGCATTTT. Its protein is CASRAGGGGQPQHF.

This clonotype was detected many times. This chain connects TRBV7-3 to TRBJ2-6; D possibly corresponds to TRBD2 (6 bases). CDR1 SGHTA and CDR2 FQGTGA come from the germline V gene. The germline V and J ends were trimmed by 4 bases and 3 bases, with 10 bases remaining between them. The CDR3 is made up of 15 amino acids. CDR3 amino acids: CASSYQGGGANVLTF. The CDR3 coding sequence is TGTGCCAGCAGCTACCAGGGAGGTGGGGCCAACGTCCTGACTTTC.

The chain recombines TRBV27 with TRBJ1-5; D is undetermined. The CDR3 spans 13 residues. CDR1 MNHEY and CDR2 SMNVEV come from the germline V gene (reference sequence). Trimming left V 2 bases short and J 1 base short, with 3 bases between. The CDR3 is CASSLVSNQPQHF. The CDR3 DNA reads TGTGCCAGCAGTTTAGTGAGCAATCAGCCCCAGCATTTT.

In this sample, this clonotype turned up many times. This chain uses TRBV11-2 with TRBJ1-2, with unresolved D. CDR1 and CDR2 from the germline V gene are SGHAT and FQNNGV. This CDR3 has 13 amino acids. The V and J ends lost 6 bases and 2 bases respectively, with 10 bases between them. The CDR3 bases are TGTGCCAGCAGTCTGGACGGGAACTATGGCTACACCTTC. Residues: CASSLDGNYGYTF.

For this clonotype: A single base separates this from a much larger clone, so it may be a read error. This chain uses TRBV9 with TRBJ2-1; 14 nucleotides agree with TRBD2. CDR3 length: 17 amino acids. CDR1 SGDLS and CDR2 YYNGEE come from the germline V gene. The junction had 13 bases not matched to a gene; V was cut back by 2 bases and J by 12 bases. The CDR3 loop is CASSVGTSGSMGDGQFF. The CDR3 DNA reads TGTGCCAGCAGCGTCGGGACTAGCGGGAGCATGGGGGATGGGCAGTTCTTC.

This clonotype was observed a few times. The genes are TRBV27 and TRBJ1-5; tentative D call: TRBD1 (5 bases). Germline loops: CDR1 MNHEY, CDR2 SMNVEV (reference sequence). V gave up 3 bases and J gave up 3 bases, with 12 bases separating them. The CDR3 sequence is 15 residues long. Here the CDR3 reads CASSLEAGHNQPQHF. DNA for the CDR3: TGTGCCAGCAGTTTGGAGGCAGGACACAATCAGCCCCAGCATTTT.

The gene calls are TRBV4-1 and TRBJ1-3, with D tentatively TRBD1 (5 bases). The CDR3 is 15 residues long. V was cut by 1 base and J by 2 bases, with 9 bases left in between. The germline V gene encodes CDR1 MGHRA and CDR2 YSYEKL. DNA for the CDR3: TGCGCCAGCAGCCAAGTTTTAGGGGCTGGAAACACCATATATTTT. This encodes CASSQVLGAGNTIYF.

The chain links TRBV28 to TRBJ2-7, with D perhaps matching TRBD1 or TRBD2 (5 bases each). CDR1 MDHEN and CDR2 SYDVKM come from the germline V gene. The length of the CDR3 is 13 residues. The V gene lost 10 bases and the J gene lost 5 bases, with 18 bases spanning the gap. The CDR3 spells CATRDLNVNEQYF. Written as DNA, the CDR3 is TGTGCCACCCGGGACCTGAATGTGAACGAGCAGTACTTC.

This clonotype was observed many times. V is TRBV7-8 and J is TRBJ2-4; 9 positions agree with TRBD1. J lost 4 bases, V lost 0 bases, and 7 bases had no gene match. The CDR3 sequence is 17 residues long. Germline CDR1 is SGHVS and CDR2 is FQNEAQ. This chain's CDR3 is CASSLARDRVPKNIQYF. As DNA, the CDR3 is TGTGCCAGCAGCTTAGCGCGGGACAGGGTGCCTAAAAACATTCAGTACTTC.

In this sample, this clonotype turned up many times. J is TRBJ1-2 and V is TRBV7-2, with no clear D. V was trimmed by 5 bases and J by 3 bases, leaving 13 bases between them. The germline V gene encodes CDR1 SGHTA and CDR2 FQGNSA. The CDR3 length is 14 residues. CDR3 in DNA: TGTGCCAGCAGCCAAGGGAGGGTTGACTATGGCTACACCTTC. Its translation is CASSQGRVDYGYTF.

This rearrangement joins TRBV19 to TRBJ1-1, with TRBD1 as a possible D gene (5 bases). The CDR3 covers 14 residues. CDR1 LNHDA and CDR2 SQIVND come from the germline V gene (reference sequence). Trimming pared 7 bases from V and 6 bases from J, leaving 18 bases between. Here the CDR3 DNA reads TGTGCCAGTAAAGGTGCGGGGGGAGTCGCTGAAGCTTTCTTT. It encodes CASKGAGGVAEAFF.

This rearrangement joins TRBV29-1 to TRBJ1-1; no definite D call. This CDR3 spans 12 amino acids. V lost 8 bases and J lost 3, with 13 bases in between. Germline CDR1 SQVTM, CDR2 ANQGSEA. This CDR3 is CSSKLRDTEAFF. The CDR3 bases are TGCAGCTCAAAACTTAGGGACACTGAAGCTTTCTTT.

The rearrangement joins TRBV7-2 to TRBJ2-7; D is unclear. The CDR3 runs 13 residues. Germline V CDR1 and CDR2: SGHTA, FQGNSA. The V and J ends lost 2 bases and 3 bases respectively, with 8 bases between them. CDR3 in amino acids: CASSLSSGYEQYV. The CDR3 bases are TGTGCCAGCAGCTTATCTTCAGGCTACGAGCAGTACGTC.

This clonotype was found a few times. This chain joins TRBV28 and TRBJ1-5; no definite D call. Trimming removed 10 bases at V and 1 base at J, with 5 bases between. Germline CDR1 is MDHEN and CDR2 is SYDVKM. This CDR3 contains 11 residues. The CDR3 nucleotides are TGTGCCATTGGAAGCAATCAGCCCCAGCATTTT. It encodes CAIGSNQPQHF.

This clonotype was observed a handful of times. The chain recombines TRBV19 with TRBJ1-2; D remains unclear. Trimming cost V 10 bases and J 0 bases, with 9 bases left between them. Germline V gene sequence: CDR1 LNHDA, CDR2 SQIVND (reference sequence). This CDR3 has 12 amino acids. CDR3 bases: TGTGCCACCTCGGCCGCTAACTATGGCTACACCTTC. Its protein product is CATSAANYGYTF.

This clonotype was observed at least ten times. This chain links TRBV6-5 with TRBJ1-2; TRBD1 might be the D (6 bases). The CDR3 contains 15 residues. The germline V and J ends were trimmed by 4 bases and 6 bases, with 18 bases remaining between them. The V gene's germline CDR1 is MNHEY and CDR2 SVGAGI. CDR3 DNA: TGTGCCAGCAGTTGGCAGGGAGGGACACCCAATGGCTACACCTTC. Translating it yields CASSWQGGTPNGYTF.

This clonotype has just a few counts. This sequence joins TRBV5-1 and TRBJ2-1; D is possibly TRBD2 (6 bases). Between the trimmed V and J ends, which lost 0 bases and 3 bases, there was a span of 10 bases. Germline values: CDR1 SGHRS, CDR2 YFSETQ. This CDR3 region has 15 residues. The CDR3 DNA sequence: TGCGCCAGCAGCTTGGGGGAGGAGTTCTACAATGAGCAGTTCTTC. Translation gives CASSLGEEFYNEQFF. Full variable domain (remainder filled in from reference TRBV5-1 and TRBJ2-1): KAGVTQTPRYLIKTRGQQVTLSCSPISGHRSVSWYQQTPGQGLQFLFEYFSETQRNKGNFPGRFSGRQFSNSRSEMNVSTLELGDSALYLCASSLGEEFYNEQFFGPGTRLTVL.

This clonotype appeared a few times. The chain combines TRBV5-1 with TRBJ2-3; 15 bases fit TRBD2. Germline loops: CDR1 SGHRS, CDR2 YFSETQ. The CDR3 sequence is 17 residues long. With V trimmed by 4 bases and J by 5 bases, 8 bases remained unmatched. The CDR3 DNA sequence: TGCGCCAGCAGCCATGGACTAGCGGGAGGGCCGGGAGATACGCAGTATTTT. Amino acids: CASSHGLAGGPGDTQYF.

This clonotype has more than one count but fewer than ten. The gene calls are TRBV7-6 and TRBJ2-5; D unresolved. The germline gives CDR1 SGHVS, CDR2 FNYEAQ. V lost 1 base to trimming and J lost 2 bases, with 11 bases between them. The CDR3 extends over 15 amino acids. The CDR3: CASSLVVADQETQYF. In DNA form, the CDR3 reads TGTGCCAGCAGCTTAGTCGTTGCGGATCAAGAGACCCAGTACTTC. Full variable domain (remainder filled in from reference TRBV7-6 and TRBJ2-5): GAGVSQSPRYKVTKRGQDVALRCDPISGHVSLYWYRQALGQGPEFLTYFNYEAQQDKSGLPNDRFSAERPEGSISTLTIQRTEQRDSAMYRCASSLVVADQETQYFGPGTRLLVL.

This clonotype was picked up a small number of times. V is TRBV2 and J is TRBJ2-1; either TRBD1 or TRBD2 may supply D (6 bases each). From germline, CDR1 is SNHLY and CDR2 FYNNEI. Trimming took 8 bases from V and 10 from J, leaving 9 bases between them. The CDR3 runs to 10 residues. Here the CDR3 reads CASGGREQFF. The CDR3 DNA is TGTGCCAGCGGGGGGCGGGAGCAGTTCTTC.

This rearrangement joins TRBV19 to TRBJ2-3; D gene ambiguous. Germline CDR1 and CDR2: LNHDA and SQIVND (reference sequence). This CDR3 has 14 amino acids. Trimming cost V 5 bases and J 0 bases, with 9 bases left between them. The CDR3 DNA is TGTGCCAGTAGTCATCCCCAGAGCACAGATACGCAGTATTTT. Translation: CASSHPQSTDTQYF.

The chain combines TRBV4-1 with TRBJ2-2; 13 bases fit TRBD2. The ends lost 5 bases at V and 6 bases at J; junction bases unmatched: 9. CDR1 is MGHRA, CDR2 YSYEKL, per germline. The CDR3 covers 17 residues. This chain's CDR3 is CASSTRTSGSRSGELFF. The CDR3 nucleotides are TGCGCCAGCAGCACCCGGACTAGCGGGAGTCGGTCCGGGGAGCTGTTTTTT.

CDR3 amino acids: CAISESPGLAGNNEQFF. The CDR3 DNA reads as TGTGCCATCAGTGAGTCGCCGGGACTAGCGGGAAACAATGAGCAGTTCTTC. This chain uses TRBV10-3 with TRBJ2-1, with 13 bases identical to TRBD2. V dropped 0 bases and J dropped 5; count of bases not matched to a gene: 4. The germline V gene has CDR1 ENHRY and CDR2 SYGVKD. The CDR3 is 17 amino acids.

V is TRBV15 and J is TRBJ1-1, with D possibly matching TRBD1 (5 bases). V lost 4 bases to trimming and J lost 5 bases, with 20 bases between them. The CDR3 covers 16 residues. The germline V gene encodes CDR1 LNHNV and CDR2 YYDKDF (reference sequence). CDR3 protein: CATSKDPRVGKTEAFF. The CDR3 bases are TGTGCCACCAGCAAAGATCCCAGGGTGGGTAAGACTGAAGCTTTCTTT. Full variable domain (outside the CDR3, taken from reference TRBV15 and TRBJ1-1): DAMVIQNPRYQVTQFGKPVTLSCSQTLNHNVMYWYQQKSSQAPKLLFHYYDKDFNNEADTPDNFQSRRPNTSFCFLDIRSPGLGDTAMYLCATSKDPRVGKTEAFFGQGTRLTVV.

This clonotype was picked up a small number of times. This rearrangement joins TRBV6-1 to TRBJ2-7, with D perhaps being TRBD1 or TRBD2 (5 bases each). This CDR3 has 14 amino acids. V gave up 5 bases and J gave up 0 bases, with 11 bases separating them. In germline, CDR1 is MNHNS, CDR2 SASEGT. The DNA of the CDR3 is TGTGCCAGCAGTTACGGGGCAGACTCCTACGAGCAGTACTTC. It is translated as CASSYGADSYEQYF.

This clonotype was seen at least ten times. V gene TRBV6-2 or TRBV6-3 combines with J gene TRBJ2-1, with TRBD2 matching over 11 bases. The V and J ends lost 4 bases and 2 bases, in that order; junction bases with no gene match: 7. The length of the CDR3 is 17 residues. The germline CDR1 and CDR2 sequences are MNHEY and SVGEGT. DNA for the CDR3: TGTGCCAGCAGTTCGAAAACGGGACTAGCGGCCTACAATGAGCAGTTCTTC. Translating it yields CASSSKTGLAAYNEQFF.